Below, one T cell receptor beta chain is given with its context. The data are from a study of T cell responses to AZD1222 COVID-19 vaccine. Clones were sequenced by immunoSEQ multiplex PCR, and TCRdb holds only the in-frame ones, with some missing. The sample records tens of thousands of clones, 75% to 90% being singletons. The J segment lost 0 bases and the V segment lost 4 bases, leaving 4 bases of the junction unmatched. The CDR3 is 15 residues long. CDR1 MRHNA and CDR2 SNTAGT come from the germline V gene. This rearrangement joins TRBV6-4 to TRBJ2-3, with TRBD2 matching over 7 bases. This TCR was recovered from an adult in good health. The material sequenced was peripheral blood, taken on day 0 of AZD1222 vaccination. The CDR3 here is CASSVASGSTDTQYF. The CDR3 nucleotides read TGTGCCAGCAGTGTCGCTAGCGGTAGCACAGATACGCAGTATTTT.